This T cell receptor beta chain was retrieved from a study of graft-versus-host responses after intestinal transplantation. Repertoires were generated with immunoSEQ multiplex PCR, while TCRdb's copy carries only in-frame clones and drops some. Of 35,000 to 40,000 clones in the sample, about nine tenths were seen once. Lymphocytes (intraepithelial and lamina propria) were released by processing the graft tissue. The receptor's source is a human patient who received an intestinal transplant, so some T cells may come from the graft donor. The sequencing used ileum tissue, collected 200 to 210 days after intestinal transplant.

The CDR3 region is CASSSRDFSPSYNEQFF. CDR3 DNA sequence: TGTGCCAGCAGTTCCCGGGACTTCTCCCCCTCCTACAATGAGCAGTTCTTC. The chain is built from TRBV2 and TRBJ2-1, with a weak D call TRBD2 (6 bases). Germline V CDR1 and CDR2: SNHLY, FYNNEI. V was clipped by 5 bases and J by 0 bases, with 17 bases between them. The CDR3 covers 17 residues.